The clone carrying this T cell receptor beta chain was recorded at least ten times. Its target is not known. The data derive from a study of T cells in Graves' hyperthyroidism and ophthalmopathy. Whole-study context: Initial diagnosis, before any treatment, was when peripheral blood was collected. Study observations and caveats: Ophthalmopathy onset followed model prediction by a median approximately seven months. Within blood appeared most thyroid clonotypes that had expanded above 0.001.

This CDR3 has 15 amino acids. Per the germline V gene, CDR1 is SEHNR and CDR2 is FQNEAQ (reference sequence). The V end was cut by 3 bases, the J end by 5 bases, with 16 bases between. RNA transcripts served as the template for amplifying TCR beta CDR3 regions. The HTBI set primed first-round TCR CDR3 RT-PCR. TCRdb independently ran MiXCR on the multiplex PCR reads; one entry per CDR3 protein. The repertoire includes 800,000 or so distinct CDR3 sequences, 35% to 45% of them detected once, and over 8% sits in the top ten. PBMCs were derived from approximately 10 ml fresh peripheral blood. The chain recombines TRBV7-9 with TRBJ1-2, with D hard to call. This clonotype originated in a man aged 18 to 29 with Graves' hyperthyroidism. Sequencing was done on a sample of blood. This chain's CDR3 is CASSLGGKPTYGYTF. The CDR3 DNA follows: TGTGCCAGCAGCTTGGGAGGGAAGCCTACATATGGCTACACCTTC.